This T cell receptor (beta chain) was documented in a study of T cells expressing NK-cell markers. As for the study in general: Just one sequenced donor of eight was HCMV-seronegative, while seven were seropositive.

Broader study findings: The CD3+CD56-NKG2C+ fraction was also led by these clonotypes in a handful of donors. Of CD8+ T cells, about 1.0-8% belonged to dominant NKG2C+ clonotypes in six or seven donors.

Concerning this clonotype itself: As yet, its antigen is unknown.

This CDR3 has 17 residues. Germline V CDR1 and CDR2: SGHTA, FQGNSA. Template switching by 5'RACE with UMIs generated the TCR beta cDNA. TCRdb derives one entry per CDR3 protein from the 5' RACE reads, leaving out DNA. The sample features a few hundred thousand distinct CDR3 sequences, with under 6.5% in its top ten. This TCR came from a man aged 18-75 years in good health. Input material: blood T cells: a sorted CD56 or NKG2C T cell subset, CD4+ or CD8+ T cells, or bulk PBMC T cells (not recorded which). This chain links TRBV7-2 with TRBJ2-3; TCRdb outputs TRBD2, but without DNA this stays unchecked. The CDR3: CASSLAGGTSSTDTQYF. The whole variable domain, filled in from reference TRBV7-2 and TRBJ2-3, reads GAGVSQSPSNKVTEKGKDVELRCDPISGHTALYWYRQSLGQGLEFLIYFQGNSAPDKSGLPSDRFSAERTGGSVSTLTIQRTQQEDSAVYLCASSLAGGTSSTDTQYFGPGTRLTVL.